This T cell receptor beta chain came from a study of blood T cell repertoires in COVID-19. CDR1 and CDR2 (germline): SGHAT, FQNNGV. The CDR3 contains 14 residues. The V gene end was trimmed by 5 bases and the J gene end by 9 bases; junction bases not matched to a gene: 7. Sequencing was performed with immunoSEQ multiplex PCR; in TCRdb, only in-frame clones are kept and a portion is missing. The table records fewer than 300,000 clones, 83% of them present only once. Sequencing input: peripheral blood. This chain links TRBV11-2 with TRBJ1-3, with 10 bases matching TRBD1. The receptor was isolated from a woman aged 50 to 60 who had recovered from COVID-19. The CDR3 DNA sequence: TGTGCCAGCAGCCGCGACAGGGGGCAAAGCACCATATATTTT. This sequence encodes CASSRDRGQSTIYF.